The clone carrying this T cell receptor beta chain has only a few counts. After removal of 4 bases from V and 5 bases from J, the junction contained 4 bases not matched to a gene. This CDR3 region has 13 residues. Germline V CDR1 and CDR2: PRHDT, FYEKMQ (reference sequence). Patients showing uncontrolled infection, other autoimmune disease, pregnancy or lactation were ineligible. Amplification yielded TCR beta CDR3 regions, with RNA transcripts as the source. HTBI primers were used for first-round RT-PCR of the TCR CDR3. TCRdb called the multiplex PCR reads again in MiXCR, with one record for every CDR3 protein. The table records 400,000 to 500,000 distinct CDR3 sequences, around 15% of them present only once. The data derive from a study of T cells in Graves' hyperthyroidism and ophthalmopathy.

The J gene is TRBJ2-7, the V gene TRBV13, with TRBD1 matching 8 bases. Sequenced sample: blood. The origin of this receptor is a woman aged 18-29 years with Graves' hyperthyroidism. CDR3 in DNA: TGTGCCAGCAGCTATCGGGACAGGAACGAGCAGTACTTC. It is translated as CASSYRDRNEQYF.